The entry below gives a single T cell receptor (beta chain) sequence along with its context. The antigen is unknown. This sample is part of a study of T cell responses to AZD1222 COVID-19 vaccine. The study's findings and limits: Targeting of unmutated variant regions was reportedly seen in nearly half of spike-specific TCRs.

The table came from immunoSEQ multiplex PCR; TCRdb's copy has only in-frame clones and leaves some out. The data show 80,000 to 130,000 clones, 85% to 90% seen once. With 4 bases clipped from V and 6 bases from J, the junction kept 3 bases outside the gene matches. Germline-derived CDR1 and CDR2 are LNHDA and SQIVND (reference sequence). The CDR3 covers 14 residues. Sample: peripheral blood, taken on day 0 of AZD1222 vaccination. The rearrangement links TRBV19 to TRBJ2-1; TRBD2 matches at 10 bases. The source is an adult in good health. CDR3 bases: TGTGCCAGTAGTACCCGACTAGCGGGCAATGAGCAGTTCTTC. This encodes CASSTRLAGNEQFF.